These 19 T cell receptor beta chains were all obtained from the same sample, sequenced in a study of cytomegalovirus exposure and HLA in healthy donors. Primers for the PCR totalled 60 Vbeta and 13 Jbeta. TCRdb's copy holds only in-frame clones and misses some; the assay was immunoSEQ multiplex PCR. The sample has over 150,000 clones; 65% to 90% are singletons. Material for sequencing was PBMCs. The receptors were gathered from a girl aged 2-10 years in good health and CMV-seropositive.

V usage is TRBV28 and J usage is TRBJ2-3, with TRBD2 identical over 8 bases. Germline CDR1 reads MDHEN; CDR2 reads SYDVKM. V shed 5 bases, J shed 8 bases, and the junction held 12 bases outside the gene matches. This CDR3 spans 15 amino acids. The CDR3 DNA follows: TGTGCCAGCAGTCCTACTACGACTAGCGCAGCTACGCAGTATTTT. Translating gives CASSPTTTSAATQYF.

V is TRBV14 and J is TRBJ1-5, with TRBD1 matching 7 bases. Germline values: CDR1 SGHDN, CDR2 FVKESK. The CDR3 has 15 residues. Unmatched junction bases numbered 6, after V lost 1 base and J lost 6 bases. The CDR3 bases are TGTGCCAGCAGCCAAGGAGGGACAGTTGGTCAGCCCCAGCATTTT. This codes for CASSQGGTVGQPQHF.

This sequence joins TRBV7-2 and TRBJ2-1; D uncertain. Germline loops: CDR1 SGHTA, CDR2 FQGNSA. This CDR3 region has 14 residues. V gave up 5 bases and J gave up 1 base, with 9 bases separating them. The CDR3 region is CASSPDFSYNEQFF. The CDR3 DNA reads as TGTGCCAGCAGCCCCGACTTTTCCTACAATGAGCAGTTCTTC.

The chain uses TRBV27 and TRBJ2-3, with D possibly matching TRBD2 (7 bases). Germline loops: CDR1 MNHEY, CDR2 SMNVEV (reference sequence). The CDR3 has 19 residues. Trimming took off 5 bases at V and 2 bases at J, with 26 bases between the two ends. CDR3 amino acids: CASSPPQGGSPSPTDTQYF. The CDR3 DNA is TGTGCCAGCAGTCCCCCACAGGGAGGGTCCCCATCCCCCACAGATACGCAGTATTTT.

This clone was picked up one time. The chain is built from TRBV5-1 and TRBJ2-4; 9 nucleotides line up with TRBD1. CDR1 SGHRS and CDR2 YFSETQ come from the germline V gene. The J segment lost 8 bases and the V segment lost 4 bases, leaving 7 bases of the junction unmatched. This CDR3 is 14 amino acids long. CDR3: CASSRGQGRDIQYF. CDR3 coding DNA: TGCGCCAGCAGCCGTGGACAGGGGAGGGACATTCAGTACTTC.

This chain joins TRBV6-6 and TRBJ1-1; D is perhaps TRBD1 (5 bases). Trimming took 0 bases from V and 4 from J, leaving 12 bases between them. The CDR3 consists of 15 residues. Germline V CDR1 and CDR2: MNHNY, SVGAGI (reference sequence). CDR3 nucleotide sequence: TGTGCCAGCAGTTACTCGATTGCAGGGTCCACTGAAGCTTTCTTT. Translating gives CASSYSIAGSTEAFF.

The CDR3 sequence is CASSLVAGTKNIQYF. In DNA form, the CDR3 reads TGTGCCAGCAGCTTAGTAGCGGGAACCAAAAACATTCAGTACTTC. The chain links TRBV11-3 to TRBJ2-4; TRBD2 matches 8 bases. There are 15 residues in the CDR3. J gave up 2 bases and V 1 base, and 1 base lay outside the gene matches. Germline V gene sequence: CDR1 SGHNT, CDR2 YENEEA.

The CDR3 loop reads CASSFEGLSYNEQFF. CDR3 nucleotide sequence: TGTGCCAGCAGCTTTGAGGGCCTGAGCTACAATGAGCAGTTCTTC. The V call is TRBV7-3, the J call TRBJ2-1, with a tentative D call TRBD2 (5 bases). This CDR3 contains 15 residues. CDR1 and CDR2 (germline): SGHTA, FQGTGA. The V end was cut by 3 bases, the J end by 3 bases, with 12 bases between.

The chain carries TRBV6-1 and TRBJ1-2, with D perhaps matching TRBD1 (6 bases). CDR1 MNHNS and CDR2 SASEGT come from the germline V gene. CDR3 length equals 13 residues. V lost 8 bases and J 4 bases, leaving 14 bases between the germline ends. CDR3 bases: TGTGCCAGCGACAGGTCCAGCAGCTATGGCTACACCTTC. This encodes CASDRSSSYGYTF.

The rearrangement joins TRBV7-8 to TRBJ2-1; 8 bases match TRBD2. CDR1 and CDR2 from the germline V gene are SGHVS and FQNEAQ. CDR3 length: 15 residues. V shed 5 bases and J 3 bases; nucleotides not matched to a gene: 6. The CDR3 DNA follows: TGTGCCAGCAGCCGGACCGGGACTAGCTACAATGAGCAGTTCTTC. Its translation: CASSRTGTSYNEQFF. Full variable domain (rest looked up from reference TRBV7-8 and TRBJ2-1): GAGVSQSPRYKVAKRGQDVALRCDPISGHVSLFWYQQALGQGPEFLTYFQNEAQLDKSGLPSDRFFAERPEGSVSTLKIQRTQQEDSAVYLCASSRTGTSYNEQFFGPGTRLTVL.

The rearrangement joins TRBV10-3 to TRBJ1-1; 8 bases match TRBD1. Trimming cost V 4 bases and J 2 bases; bases outside gene matches: 6. Germline assignment: CDR1 ENHRY and CDR2 SYGVKD. CDR3 size: 15 residues. The CDR3 protein is CAISGGQVDNTEAFF. Written as DNA, the CDR3 is TGTGCCATCAGTGGGGGACAGGTGGACAACACTGAAGCTTTCTTT.

The chain is built from TRBV19 and TRBJ2-1, with TRBD1 matching 7 bases. The CDR3 contains 15 residues. The V gene end was trimmed by 1 base and the J gene end by 3 bases; junction bases not matched to a gene: 3. CDR1 and CDR2 from the germline V gene are LNHDA and SQIVND (reference sequence). As DNA, the CDR3 is TGTGCCAGTAGTATAGCCCGGGACAGCTACAATGAGCAGTTCTTC. Encoded protein: CASSIARDSYNEQFF.

This chain links TRBV5-1 with TRBJ1-1, with D possibly TRBD1 on 5 matching bases. V was pared by 2 bases and J by 7 bases, with 27 bases between. CDR3 length: 18 amino acids. The germline gives CDR1 SGHRS, CDR2 YFSETQ. DNA of the CDR3: TGCGCCAGCAGCTTCAATCCGCCTACAGGAAGACGACCGTATGAAGCTTTCTTT. Translated: CASSFNPPTGRRPYEAFF.

The rearrangement links TRBV9 to TRBJ1-5; D not resolved. Germline CDR1 is SGDLS and CDR2 is YYNGEE. The CDR3 loop spans 13 amino acids. Deletions cut 0 bases from V and 4 bases from J, with 5 bases between. The CDR3 bases are TGTGCCAGCAGCGTAGGCCTAAATCAGCCCCAGCATTTT. Translating gives CASSVGLNQPQHF.

The chain links TRBV9 to TRBJ1-4; possibly TRBD1 for D (6 bases). Germline V gene data show CDR1 as SGDLS and CDR2 as YYNGEE. The V gene lost 4 bases and the J gene lost 8 bases, with 24 bases spanning the gap. There are 17 residues in the CDR3. CDR3 amino acids: CASSPGPGSGEGEKLFF. The CDR3 DNA sequence: TGTGCCAGCAGCCCGGGACCAGGTTCAGGGGAGGGGGAAAAACTGTTTTTT.

The CDR3: CAGGQSTDTQYF. The CDR3 DNA is TGTGCCGGCGGACAGAGCACAGATACGCAGTATTTT. This chain connects TRBV2 to TRBJ2-3; a possible D gene is TRBD1 (6 bases). CDR1 SNHLY and CDR2 FYNNEI come from the germline V gene. This CDR3 contains 12 residues. V dropped 11 bases and J dropped 0 bases, with 9 bases sitting between them.

On this clone: This sample also contains other DNA sequences that code for the same CDR3. The gene calls are TRBV9 and TRBJ1-3; D call uncertain. Between the trimmed V and J ends, which lost 0 bases and 0 bases, there was a span of 4 bases. Per the germline V gene, CDR1 is SGDLS and CDR2 is YYNGEE. This CDR3 is built from 14 residues. This CDR3 is CASSVGSSGNTIYF. In DNA form, the CDR3 reads TGTGCCAGCAGCGTAGGGAGCTCTGGAAACACCATATATTTT.

This chain joins TRBV28 and TRBJ1-2; weak D call: TRBD1 (6 bases). V gave up 6 bases and J gave up 6 bases, with 17 bases separating them. The V gene's germline CDR1 is MDHEN and CDR2 SYDVKM. CDR3 length: 14 amino acids. The CDR3: CASRTPVGGHGYTF. In DNA form, the CDR3 reads TGTGCCAGCAGGACCCCGGTTGGGGGCCATGGCTACACCTTC.

This chain joins TRBV18 and TRBJ2-7, with unresolved D. The CDR3 is made up of 13 amino acids. The germline V gene encodes CDR1 KGHSH and CDR2 LQKENI. V lost 2 bases to trimming and J lost 2 bases, with 7 bases between them. The CDR3 sequence is CASSPTQTYEQYF. The DNA for the CDR3 is TGTGCCAGCTCACCAACCCAGACCTACGAGCAGTACTTC.